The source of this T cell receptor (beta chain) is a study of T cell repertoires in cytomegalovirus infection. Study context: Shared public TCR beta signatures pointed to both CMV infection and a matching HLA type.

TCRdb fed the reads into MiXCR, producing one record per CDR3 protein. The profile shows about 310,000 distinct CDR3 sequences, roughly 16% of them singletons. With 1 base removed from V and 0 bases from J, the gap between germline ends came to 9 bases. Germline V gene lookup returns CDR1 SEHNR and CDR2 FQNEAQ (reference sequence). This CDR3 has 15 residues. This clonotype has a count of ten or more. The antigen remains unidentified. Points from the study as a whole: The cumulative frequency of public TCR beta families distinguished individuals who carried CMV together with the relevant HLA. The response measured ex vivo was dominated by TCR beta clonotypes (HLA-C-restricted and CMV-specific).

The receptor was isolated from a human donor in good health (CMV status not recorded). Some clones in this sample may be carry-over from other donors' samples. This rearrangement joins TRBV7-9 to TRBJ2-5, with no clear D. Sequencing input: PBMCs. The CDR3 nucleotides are TGTGCCAGCAGCTTAGAAGCCGTTAACCAAGAGACCCAGTACTTC. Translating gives CASSLEAVNQETQYF. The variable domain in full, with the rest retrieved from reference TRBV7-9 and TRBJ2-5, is DTGVSQNPRHKITKRGQNVTFRCDPISEHNRLYWYRQTLGQGPEFLTYFQNEAQLEKSRLLSDRFSAERPKGSFSTLEIQRTEQGDSAMYLCASSLEAVNQETQYFGPGTRLLVL.